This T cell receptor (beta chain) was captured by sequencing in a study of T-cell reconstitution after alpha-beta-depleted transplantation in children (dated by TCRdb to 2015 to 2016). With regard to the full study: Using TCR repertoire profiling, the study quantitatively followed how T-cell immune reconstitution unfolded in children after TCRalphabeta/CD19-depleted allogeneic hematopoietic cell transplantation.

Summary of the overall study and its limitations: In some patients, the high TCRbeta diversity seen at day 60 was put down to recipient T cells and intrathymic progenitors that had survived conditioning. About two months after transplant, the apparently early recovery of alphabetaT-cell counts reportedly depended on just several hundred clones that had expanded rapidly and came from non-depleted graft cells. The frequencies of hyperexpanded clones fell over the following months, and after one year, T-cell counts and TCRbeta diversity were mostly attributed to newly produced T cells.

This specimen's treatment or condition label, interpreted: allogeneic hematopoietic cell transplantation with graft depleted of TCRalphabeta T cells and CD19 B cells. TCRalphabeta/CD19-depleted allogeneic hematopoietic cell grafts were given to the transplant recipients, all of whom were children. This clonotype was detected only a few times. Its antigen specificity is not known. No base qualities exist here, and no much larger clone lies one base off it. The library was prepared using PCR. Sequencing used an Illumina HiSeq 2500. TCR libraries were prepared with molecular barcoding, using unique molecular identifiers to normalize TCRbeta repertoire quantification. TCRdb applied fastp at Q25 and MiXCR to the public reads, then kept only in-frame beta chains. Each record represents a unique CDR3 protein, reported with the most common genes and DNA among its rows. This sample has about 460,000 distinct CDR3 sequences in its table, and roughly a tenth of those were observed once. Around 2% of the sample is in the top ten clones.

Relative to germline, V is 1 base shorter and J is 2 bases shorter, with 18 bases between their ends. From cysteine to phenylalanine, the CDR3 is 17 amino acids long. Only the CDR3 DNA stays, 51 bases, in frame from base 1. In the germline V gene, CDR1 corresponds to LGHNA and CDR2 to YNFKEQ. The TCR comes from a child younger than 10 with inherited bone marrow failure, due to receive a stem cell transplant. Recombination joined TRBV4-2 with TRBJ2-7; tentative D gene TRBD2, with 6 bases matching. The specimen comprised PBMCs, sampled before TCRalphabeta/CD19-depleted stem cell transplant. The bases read TGTGCCAGCAGCCAAGGTAAAATTGAGACTAGACCCTACGAGCAGTACTTC. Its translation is CASSQGKIETRPYEQYF.